A selection of T cell receptor beta chains follows, all from one sample in a study of blood T cell repertoires in COVID-19. Assay used: immunoSEQ multiplex PCR; TCRdb lists only in-frame clones, some missing. Of about 120,000 clones listed, roughly 69% are singletons. Sequenced input: peripheral blood. Every receptor here comes from a woman in her 70s with acute or convalescent COVID-19. CDR3s include the opening cysteine and the closing phenylalanine or tryptophan. The D gene is left open where the match is weak. Some rows have no size entry. The others give once, few or many, or a class for an expanded clone.

D: TRBD1
length: 15
size: .
V: TRBV28
J: TRBJ1-1
CDR3: CASSFSTGRYTEAFF
DNA: TGTGCCAGCAGTTTCTCGACAGGGAGGTACACTGAAGCTTTCTTT

D: TRBD1
length: 17
size: .
V: TRBV28
J: TRBJ1-2
CDR3: CASSKSGQGAGDYGYTF
DNA: TGTGCCAGCAGTAAATCGGGACAGGGGGCGGGAGACTATGGCTACACCTTC

D: TRBD1
length: 15
size: .
V: TRBV6-5
J: TRBJ1-5
CDR3: CATSADQGVNQPQHF
DNA: TGTGCCACCTCAGCTGACCAGGGGGTAAATCAGCCCCAGCATTTT

D: .
length: 17
size: .
V: TRBV5-6
J: TRBJ1-2
CDR3: CASSLEVSSRGHYGYTF
DNA: TGTGCCAGCAGCTTGGAAGTCAGTTCTCGAGGGCACTATGGCTACACCTTC

D: .
length: 13
size: .
V: TRBV6-1
J: TRBJ2-5
CDR3: CASSDQGRETQYF
DNA: TGTGCCAGCAGTGACCAGGGCAGAGAGACCCAGTACTTC

D: .
length: 16
size: once
V: TRBV19
J: TRBJ2-7
CDR3: CASSIDPGLSSYEQYF
DNA: TGTGCCAGTAGTATAGATCCGGGTTTGAGCTCCTACGAGCAGTACTTC

D: .
length: 16
size: .
V: TRBV5-1
J: TRBJ1-3
CDR3: CASSLVSPSSGNTIYF
DNA: TGCGCCAGCAGCTTGGTGAGCCCATCCTCTGGAAACACCATATATTTT

D: .
length: 13
size: .
V: TRBV4-2
J: TRBJ1-2
CDR3: CASSQDGIYGYTF
DNA: TGTGCCAGCAGCCAAGACGGGATCTATGGCTACACCTTC

D: TRBD1
length: 15
size: .
V: TRBV7-9
J: TRBJ1-1
CDR3: CASSTTGTGGTEAFF
DNA: TGTGCCAGCAGCACTACCGGGACAGGGGGCACTGAAGCTTTCTTT

D: TRBD1
length: 14
size: .
V: TRBV3-1/TRBV3-2
J: TRBJ2-7
CDR3: CASSQDPGGYEQYF
DNA: TGTGCCAGCAGCCAAGATCCAGGGGGCTACGAGCAGTACTTC

D: TRBD1
length: 16
size: .
V: TRBV5-6
J: TRBJ1-3
CDR3: CASSLAGTGSGNTIYF
DNA: TGTGCCAGCAGCTTGGCTGGGACAGGCTCTGGAAACACCATATATTTT

D: .
length: 12
size: .
V: TRBV7-8
J: TRBJ2-7
CDR3: CASSHQGYEQYF
DNA: TGTGCCAGCAGCCACCAGGGCTACGAGCAGTACTTC

D: .
length: 14
size: .
V: TRBV9
J: TRBJ2-7
CDR3: CASSVDPGNYEQYF
DNA: TGTGCCAGCAGCGTAGACCCAGGAAACTACGAGCAGTACTTC

D: TRBD1
length: 15
size: .
V: TRBV9
J: TRBJ1-2
CDR3: CASSVEGASYYGYTF
DNA: TGTGCCAGCAGCGTAGAGGGGGCGAGTTACTATGGCTACACCTTC

D: TRBD2
length: 17
size: .
V: TRBV10-1
J: TRBJ2-3
CDR3: CASIGLAGGKSTDTQYF
DNA: TGCGCCAGCATTGGACTAGCGGGGGGGAAAAGCACAGATACGCAGTATTTT

D: .
length: 17
size: .
V: TRBV21-1
J: TRBJ1-3
CDR3: CASSKGRGPGSGNTIYF
DNA: TGTGCCAGCAGCAAAGGGCGGGGGCCAGGGTCTGGAAACACCATATATTTT

D: .
length: 14
size: once
V: TRBV11-2
J: TRBJ1-6
CDR3: CASSPRGTGSPLHF
DNA: TGTGCCAGCAGCCCCAGGGGTACAGGATCACCCCTCCACTTT

D: .
length: 14
size: .
V: TRBV24-1
J: TRBJ2-2
CDR3: CATSDTYGGGELFF
DNA: TGTGCCACCAGTGATACTTACGGGGGCGGGGAGCTGTTTTTT

D: TRBD1
length: 16
size: .
V: TRBV19
J: TRBJ1-4
CDR3: CASSDAPGTGNEKLFF
DNA: TGTGCCAGTAGTGATGCCCCGGGGACAGGGAATGAAAAACTGTTTTTT

D: TRBD1
length: 17
size: .
V: TRBV29-1
J: TRBJ2-2
CDR3: CSVAKPPRGSDTGELFF
DNA: TGCAGCGTAGCTAAACCACCCAGGGGGAGCGACACCGGGGAGCTGTTTTTT

D: .
length: 13
size: .
V: TRBV5-1
J: TRBJ1-4
CDR3: CASSLDRGEKLFF
DNA: TGCGCCAGCAGCTTGGATAGGGGTGAAAAACTGTTTTTT

D: .
length: 13
size: .
V: TRBV5-5
J: TRBJ1-2
CDR3: CASSLSGNYGYTF
DNA: TGTGCCAGCAGCTTGTCAGGGAACTATGGCTACACCTTC

D: TRBD1
length: 15
size: .
V: TRBV27
J: TRBJ1-3
CDR3: CASSPTGTVGNTIYF
DNA: TGTGCCAGCAGTCCCACCGGGACAGTTGGAAACACCATATATTTT

D: .
length: 14
size: few
V: TRBV10-3
J: TRBJ2-1
CDR3: CATTTDGGYNEQFF
DNA: TGTGCCACTACAACAGACGGGGGTTACAATGAGCAGTTCTTC

D: .
length: 16
size: .
V: TRBV12-2
J: TRBJ2-3
CDR3: CASRLVRVANTDTQYF
DNA: TGTGCAAGTCGCTTAGTGAGGGTCGCTAACACAGATACGCAGTATTTT

D: .
length: 15
size: .
V: TRBV7-3
J: TRBJ2-5
CDR3: CASSSTGGAQETQYF
DNA: TGTGCCAGCAGCTCCACTGGCGGGGCCCAAGAGACCCAGTACTTC

D: .
length: 13
size: .
V: TRBV2
J: TRBJ2-5
CDR3: CASSWTDQETQYF
DNA: TGTGCCAGCAGTTGGACAGACCAAGAGACCCAGTACTTC

D: .
length: 15
size: .
V: TRBV19
J: TRBJ1-5
CDR3: CASRVAGISNQPQHF
DNA: TGTGCCAGTAGAGTGGCAGGGATTAGCAATCAGCCCCAGCATTTT

D: .
length: 13
size: once
V: TRBV4-3
J: TRBJ1-2
CDR3: CASSQDKGDGYTF
DNA: TGCGCCAGCAGCCAAGATAAGGGAGATGGCTACACCTTC

D: .
length: 13
size: .
V: TRBV19
J: TRBJ1-3
CDR3: CASRTDSGNTIYF
DNA: TGTGCCAGTAGGACAGACTCTGGAAACACCATATATTTT

D: TRBD1
length: 14
size: .
V: TRBV28
J: TRBJ1-1
CDR3: CASSVQGGNTEAFF
DNA: TGTGCCAGCAGTGTACAGGGGGGAAACACTGAAGCTTTCTTT

D: TRBD2
length: 13
size: .
V: TRBV6-5
J: TRBJ2-1
CDR3: CASQASGDNEQFF
DNA: TGTGCCAGCCAAGCTAGCGGGGACAATGAGCAGTTCTTC

D: TRBD1
length: 13
size: .
V: TRBV29-1
J: TRBJ2-5
CDR3: CSVGPGGWETQYF
DNA: TGCAGCGTTGGGCCAGGGGGCTGGGAGACCCAGTACTTC

D: TRBD1
length: 16
size: .
V: TRBV28
J: TRBJ2-3
CDR3: CASSPPSAGGVDTQYF
DNA: TGTGCCAGCAGTCCCCCCTCGGCAGGGGGCGTAGATACGCAGTATTTT

D: TRBD2
length: 15
size: .
V: TRBV20-1
J: TRBJ2-1
CDR3: CSASRAGGHYNEQFF
DNA: TGCAGTGCTAGTCGCGCGGGGGGGCACTACAATGAGCAGTTCTTC

D: TRBD1
length: 16
size: .
V: TRBV5-1
J: TRBJ2-2
CDR3: CASSLGRDRDFGELFF
DNA: TGCGCCAGCAGCTTGGGGCGGGACAGGGATTTCGGGGAGCTGTTTTTT

D: TRBD2
length: 11
size: .
V: TRBV7-9
J: TRBJ2-3
CDR3: CAWGGADTQYF
DNA: TGTGCCTGGGGGGGGGCAGATACGCAGTATTTT

D: .
length: 15
size: .
V: TRBV25-1
J: TRBJ2-7
CDR3: CASSEPTQGGYEQYF
DNA: TGTGCCAGCAGTGAACCCACCCAAGGGGGCTACGAGCAGTACTTC

D: .
length: 14
size: .
V: TRBV6-6
J: TRBJ1-1
CDR3: CASSQGGLNTEAFF
DNA: TGTGCCAGCAGTCAGGGAGGACTGAACACTGAAGCTTTCTTT

D: TRBD1
length: 14
size: .
V: TRBV6-5
J: TRBJ1-2
CDR3: CASSSTGFSYGYTF
DNA: TGTGCCAGCAGTTCGACAGGGTTTTCCTATGGCTACACCTTC

D: .
length: 12
size: .
V: TRBV12-3/TRBV12-4
J: TRBJ2-3
CDR3: CASSLRRGTQYF
DNA: TGTGCCAGCAGTTTACGACGGGGTACGCAGTATTTT

D: .
length: 14
size: .
V: TRBV2
J: TRBJ2-5
CDR3: CASRQGSQRETQYF
DNA: TGTGCCAGCAGGCAGGGTTCCCAGAGAGAGACCCAGTACTTC

D: .
length: 11
size: .
V: TRBV20-1
J: TRBJ1-2
CDR3: CSARGNTGYTF
DNA: TGCAGTGCTAGAGGCAACACGGGCTACACCTTC

D: TRBD2
length: 14
size: .
V: TRBV5-1
J: TRBJ2-7
CDR3: CASSLTAGGSEQYF
DNA: TGCGCCAGCAGCTTGACTGCGGGAGGGAGCGAGCAGTACTTC

D: TRBD1
length: 13
size: .
V: TRBV12-3/TRBV12-4
J: TRBJ1-1
CDR3: CASSRQGDTEAFF
DNA: TGTGCCAGCAGCAGACAGGGGGACACTGAAGCTTTCTTT

D: TRBD1
length: 15
size: .
V: TRBV18
J: TRBJ2-7
CDR3: CASSSGQGLGYEQYF
DNA: TGTGCCAGCTCATCAGGACAGGGATTAGGATACGAGCAGTACTTC

D: .
length: 17
size: .
V: TRBV7-6
J: TRBJ2-2
CDR3: CASSLLRVGSLAGELFF
DNA: TGTGCCAGCAGCTTACTGAGGGTAGGATCCTTGGCCGGGGAGCTGTTTTTT

D: TRBD1
length: 14
size: .
V: TRBV9
J: TRBJ1-6
CDR3: CASSVMDRVSPLHF
DNA: TGTGCCAGCAGCGTAATGGACAGGGTCTCACCCCTCCACTTT

D: TRBD2
length: 16
size: .
V: TRBV7-9
J: TRBJ2-7
CDR3: CASSLAASGIPYEQYF
DNA: TGTGCCAGCAGCTTAGCCGCTAGCGGGATCCCCTACGAGCAGTACTTC

D: .
length: 10
size: .
V: TRBV7-3
J: TRBJ1-3
CDR3: CASGRNTIYF
DNA: TGTGCCAGCGGCAGAAACACCATATATTTT

D: TRBD1
length: 16
size: .
V: TRBV5-6
J: TRBJ1-5
CDR3: CASSLQGAAGNQPQHF
DNA: TGTGCCAGCAGCCTACAGGGGGCGGCGGGCAATCAGCCCCAGCATTTT